The sequence of this T cell receptor (beta chain) was determined in a study of shared clonotypes between healthy human individuals. Germline CDR1 reads SNHLY; CDR2 reads FYNNEI. V lost 7 bases and J lost 8; bases outside the gene matches: 6. This CDR3 region has 13 residues. Method: immunoSEQ multiplex PCR; TCRdb's copy keeps in-frame clones and lacks some. The sample has around 500,000 clones, almost 80% seen once. The J gene is TRBJ1-4, the V gene TRBV2; 8 bases are a match to TRBD1. The clonotype comes from a woman aged 35 to 49 in good health. Some clones in this sample may be carry-over from other donors' samples. The sample taken for sequencing was PBMCs. CDR3 nucleotides: TGTGCCAGCAAAGCAGGGGGCCAGGAAAAACTGTTTTTT. It yields the protein CASKAGGQEKLFF.